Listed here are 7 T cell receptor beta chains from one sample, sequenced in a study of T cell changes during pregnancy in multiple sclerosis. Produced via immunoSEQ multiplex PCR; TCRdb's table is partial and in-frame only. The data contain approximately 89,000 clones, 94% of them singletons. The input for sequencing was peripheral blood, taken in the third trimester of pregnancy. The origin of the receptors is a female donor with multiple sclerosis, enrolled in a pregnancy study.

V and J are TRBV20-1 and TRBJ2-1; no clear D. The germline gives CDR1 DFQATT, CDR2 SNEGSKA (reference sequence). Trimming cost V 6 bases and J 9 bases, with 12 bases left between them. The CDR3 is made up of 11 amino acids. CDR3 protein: CSALHGGEQFF. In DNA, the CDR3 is TGCAGTGCACTACACGGCGGTGAGCAGTTCTTC.

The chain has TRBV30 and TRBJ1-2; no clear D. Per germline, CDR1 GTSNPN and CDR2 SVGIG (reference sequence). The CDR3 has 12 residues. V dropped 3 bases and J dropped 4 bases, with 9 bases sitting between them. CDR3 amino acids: CAWSVSPYGYTF. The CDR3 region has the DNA TGTGCCTGGAGCGTGAGCCCCTATGGCTACACCTTC.

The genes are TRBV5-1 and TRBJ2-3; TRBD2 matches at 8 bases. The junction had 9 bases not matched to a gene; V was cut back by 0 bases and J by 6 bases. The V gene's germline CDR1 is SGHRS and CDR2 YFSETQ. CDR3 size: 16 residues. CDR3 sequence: CASSLADSGSSDTQYF. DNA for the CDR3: TGCGCCAGCAGCTTGGCCGACAGCGGGAGTAGTGATACGCAGTATTTT.

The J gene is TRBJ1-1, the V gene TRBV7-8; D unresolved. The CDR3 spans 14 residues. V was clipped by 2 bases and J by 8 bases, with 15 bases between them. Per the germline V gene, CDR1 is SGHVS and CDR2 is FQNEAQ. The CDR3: CASSLFGSVREAFF. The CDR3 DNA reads TGTGCCAGCAGCTTATTTGGTTCGGTCAGGGAAGCTTTCTTT.

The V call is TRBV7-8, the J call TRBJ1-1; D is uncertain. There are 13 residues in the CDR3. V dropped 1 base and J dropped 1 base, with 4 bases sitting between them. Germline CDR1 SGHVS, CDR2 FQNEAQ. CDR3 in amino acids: CASSLGRNTEAFF. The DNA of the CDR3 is TGTGCCAGCAGCTTAGGCAGGAACACTGAAGCTTTCTTT.

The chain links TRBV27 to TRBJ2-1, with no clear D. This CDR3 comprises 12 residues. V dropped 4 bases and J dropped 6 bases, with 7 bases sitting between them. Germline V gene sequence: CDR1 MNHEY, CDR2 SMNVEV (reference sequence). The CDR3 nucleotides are TGTGCCAGCAGTTGGGCCGGCAATGAGCAGTTCTTC. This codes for CASSWAGNEQFF.

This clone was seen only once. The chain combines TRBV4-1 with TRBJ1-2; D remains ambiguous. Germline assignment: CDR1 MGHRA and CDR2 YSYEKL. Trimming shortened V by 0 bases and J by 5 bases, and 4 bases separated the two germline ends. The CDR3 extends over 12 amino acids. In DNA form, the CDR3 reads TGCGCCAGCAGCCAAGAAGCATATGGCTACACCTTC. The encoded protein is CASSQEAYGYTF.